The clone carrying this T cell receptor (beta chain) was seen more than once but under ten times. Its specificity is unknown. The PCR ran on 60 Vbeta and 13 Jbeta primers. As handled by the study authors: An analysis performed later counted about 80 million unique TCR beta chains (approximately 11 million of them shared). The table came from immunoSEQ multiplex PCR; TCRdb's copy has only in-frame clones and leaves some out. That table gives V, J and clone size, and the DNA gave D and trimming. The repertoire holds 100,000 or so clones, with approximately 72% as singletons. This specimen belongs to a study of cytomegalovirus exposure and HLA in healthy donors. Across the whole study: Tens of millions of unique TCRs from HLA-typed donors were held in an early data release.

V lost 4 bases, J lost 6 bases, and 8 bases stayed unmatched. The CDR3 runs to 15 residues. Per the germline V gene, CDR1 is SGHVS and CDR2 is FQNEAQ. Points from the study as a whole: Sequencing probably produced one cluster of sequence variants that were highly shared.

The sample consisted of PBMCs. The TCR was taken from a male donor in good health and CMV-seropositive. J is TRBJ1-1 and V is TRBV7-8; 10 nucleotides align to TRBD1. The CDR3 DNA follows: TGTGCCAGCAGCTCCAGGCGGGACAGGGGCTCTGAAGCTTTCTTT. It translates to CASSSRRDRGSEAFF.